This entry is about one TCR beta chain. Its target is not known. Germline CDR1 is SGHAT and CDR2 is FQNNGV. CDR3 length: 14 residues. The ends were cut back, 3 bases at V and 4 bases at J, with 13 bases in the middle. The assay was run at deep level. Repertoires were generated with immunoSEQ multiplex PCR, while TCRdb's copy carries only in-frame clones and drops some. The sample holds about 530,000 clones, 60% to 80% seen once. The sample originates from a study of shared clonotypes between healthy human individuals. General observations from the study: In this cohort, only blood was sampled, and tissue repertoires likely differ.

The source material was PBMCs. The rearrangement uses TRBV11-2 and TRBJ2-7; no firm D call. This sequence originates from a woman between 40 and 50 years old in good health. Some clones in this sample may be carry-over from other donors' samples. The DNA of the CDR3 is TGTGCCAGCAGCTTTTCCGCAGGTGGATACGAGCAGTACTTC. Its translation: CASSFSAGGYEQYF.